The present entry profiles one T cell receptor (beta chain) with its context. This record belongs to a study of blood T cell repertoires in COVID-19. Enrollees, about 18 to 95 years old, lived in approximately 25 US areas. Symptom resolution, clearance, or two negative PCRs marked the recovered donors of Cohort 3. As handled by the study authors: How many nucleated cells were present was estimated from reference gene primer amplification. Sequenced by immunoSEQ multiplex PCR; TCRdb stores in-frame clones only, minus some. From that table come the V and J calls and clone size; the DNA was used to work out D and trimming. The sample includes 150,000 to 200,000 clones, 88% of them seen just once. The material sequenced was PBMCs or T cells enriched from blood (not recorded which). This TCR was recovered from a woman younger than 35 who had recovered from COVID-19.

CDR3 DNA sequence: TGCGCCAGCAGCTTGGCCGGTTCAGGGTATCAAGAGACCCAGTACTTC. Translation gives CASSLAGSGYQETQYF. The rearrangement uses TRBV5-1 and TRBJ2-5; D is possibly TRBD1 (5 bases). Germline CDR1 reads SGHRS; CDR2 reads YFSETQ. The CDR3 extends over 16 amino acids. With 0 bases removed from V and 2 bases from J, the gap between germline ends came to 14 bases. The variable domain in full, with the rest retrieved from reference TRBV5-1 and TRBJ2-5, is KAGVTQTPRYLIKTRGQQVTLSCSPISGHRSVSWYQQTPGQGLQFLFEYFSETQRNKGNFPGRFSGRQFSNSRSEMNVSTLELGDSALYLCASSLAGSGYQETQYFGPGTRLLVL.